Given below is one T cell receptor beta chain in context. Trimming pared 5 bases from V and 0 bases from J, leaving 14 bases between. Germline V CDR1 and CDR2: SGHTA, FQGNSA. The CDR3 sequence is 16 residues long. Clinical histories supplied by participants themselves formed the basis of cohort assignment. Data came from immunoSEQ multiplex PCR; TCRdb stores just in-frame clones and leaves some out. The sample has some 400,000 clones, approximately 90% seen once; the top ten hold more than 0.85%. The data were taken from a study of blood T cell repertoires in COVID-19. Study background: Researchers got acute and convalescent COVID-19 samples from the United States, Italy and Spain. T cells, B-cell-depleted T cells, or PBMCs supplied cDNA or gDNA.

The receptor comes from a woman between 40 and 50 years old who had been exposed to COVID-19. The chain is built from TRBV7-2 and TRBJ1-3; D is perhaps TRBD1 (6 bases). Sequencing was performed on PBMCs or T cells enriched from blood (not recorded which). The CDR3 loop is CASSIPTGSSGNTIYF. CDR3 bases: TGTGCCAGCAGCATCCCGACAGGCAGCTCTGGAAACACCATATATTTT. Supplemented by reference TRBV7-2 and TRBJ1-3, the full variable domain reads GAGVSQSPSNKVTEKGKDVELRCDPISGHTALYWYRQSLGQGLEFLIYFQGNSAPDKSGLPSDRFSAERTGGSVSTLTIQRTQQEDSAVYLCASSIPTGSSGNTIYFGEGSWLTVV.